This note documents a single T cell receptor beta chain sequence. Antigen: not known. The CDR3 consists of 15 residues. The germline gives CDR1 SGHDT, CDR2 YYEEEE. Trimming left V 0 bases short and J 3 bases short, with 10 bases between. The assay was immunoSEQ multiplex PCR, and TCRdb's table has in-frame clones only and misses some. The repertoire holds some 1 million clones, with around 74% as singletons. The data originate from a study of shared clonotypes between healthy human individuals. Study observations and caveats: Naive subsets typically showed greater estimated richness than memory subsets.

V gene TRBV5-6 combines with J gene TRBJ2-1; D ambiguous. The receptor was isolated from a man between 18 and 29 years old in good health. Source material: memory CD4+ T cells sorted from blood. Described subset: CD45RA-negative fraction. The CDR3 sequence is CASSLVSVGYNEQFF. CDR3 coding DNA: TGTGCCAGCAGCTTGGTCTCCGTCGGCTACAATGAGCAGTTCTTC.